A selection of T cell receptor beta chains follows, all from one sample in a study of memory CD4+ T cells and cytomegalovirus serostatus. The table came from immunoSEQ multiplex PCR; TCRdb's copy has only in-frame clones and leaves some out. The sample includes some 95,000 clones, about four fifths of them seen just once. The sequenced material came from memory CD4+ T cells from blood. These receptors were obtained from an adult in good health and CMV-seropositive. Each CDR3 is given with its conserved first and last residue. A D gene is named only where the DNA matches it firmly. Clone size is given for some rows only: seen once, a few or many times, or a class if the clone is expanded.

j_call | d_call | v_call | clone_size | cdr3_nt | cdr3_aa
TRBJ2-1 | NA | TRBV10-3 | NA | TGTGCCATCAGTGAGGGGGGTCTGAGGTACAATGAGCAGTTCTTC | CAISEGGLRYNEQFF
TRBJ2-3 | NA | TRBV6-1 | NA | TGTGCCAGCAGTGCAACAGAGATTACGCAGTATTTT | CASSATEITQYF
TRBJ2-7 | TRBD2 | TRBV7-3 | once | TGTGCCAGCAGCTTAACCCCTAGCGGGCTGAACGAGCAGTACTTC | CASSLTPSGLNEQYF
TRBJ2-1 | NA | TRBV5-5 | NA | TGTGCCAGCAGTACAACGGGATACTTCTACAATGAGCAGTTCTTC | CASSTTGYFYNEQFF
TRBJ2-7 | NA | TRBV7-3 | few | TGTGCCAGCAGCGCGGGGTCGGAGCAGTACTTC | CASSAGSEQYF
TRBJ2-7 | NA | TRBV6-6 | NA | TGTGCCAGCAGTCTCGGGACTCCAGGGTACTACGAGCAGTACTTC | CASSLGTPGYYEQYF
TRBJ1-6 | NA | TRBV9 | NA | TGTGCCAGCAGCGAAAGGGGTAATTCACCCCTCCACTTT | CASSERGNSPLHF
TRBJ1-2 | NA | TRBV28 | once | TGTGCCAGCAGTTTAAGTTCTCCAGCCTATGGCTACACCTTC | CASSLSSPAYGYTF
TRBJ2-3 | TRBD1 | TRBV6-1 | once | TGTGCCAGCAGCACGGCCGGGACAGACACAGATACGCAGTATTTT | CASSTAGTDTDTQYF
TRBJ1-3 | TRBD1 | TRBV10-3 | few | TGTGCCATCAAGGGACAGGGGGGGAACACCATATATTTT | CAIKGQGGNTIYF
TRBJ2-1 | TRBD2 | TRBV7-8 | NA | TGTGCCAGCAGCCCGAAGACAAAAACCGGGACTAGCGGGTACAATGAGCAGTTCTTC | CASSPKTKTGTSGYNEQFF
TRBJ2-5 | NA | TRBV19 | NA | TGTGCCAGTAGTACCCCCGGGGCGGGGCCGGAGACCCAGTACTTC | CASSTPGAGPETQYF
TRBJ2-2 | NA | TRBV7-9 | NA | TGTGCCAGCAGCCCTACCTTGTTAGGCGTCGCCGGGGAGCTGTTTTTT | CASSPTLLGVAGELFF
TRBJ1-5 | TRBD1 | TRBV28 | NA | TGTGCCAGCAAACTAGACAGGGGGCGCGTTAGGCCCCAGCATTTT | CASKLDRGRVRPQHF
TRBJ2-1 | TRBD2 | TRBV5-4 | NA | TGTGCCAGCAGCTTGGGCGGGAGGGAGGCCAATGAGCAGTTCTTC | CASSLGGREANEQFF
TRBJ2-3 | TRBD1 | TRBV28 | NA | TGTGCCAGCAGTGCACCGGGACAGGAGTCCACAGATACGCAGTATTTT | CASSAPGQESTDTQYF
TRBJ2-5 | NA | TRBV7-9 | few | TGTGCCAGCAGGATAAATGAGGAGACCCAGTACTTC | CASRINEETQYF
TRBJ1-2 | TRBD1 | TRBV18 | NA | TGTGCCAGCTCACGGGGGACAGCTGTTAACTATGGCTACACCTTC | CASSRGTAVNYGYTF
TRBJ1-5 | TRBD1 | TRBV28 | NA | TGTGCCAGCAGTATCGGGACAGGGGTTCTTCGAGGTCAGCCCCAGCATTTT | CASSIGTGVLRGQPQHF
TRBJ1-5 | NA | TRBV2 | once | TGTGCCAGCAGTCCTCTGGCGGGGCCGGGCAATCAGCCCCAGCATTTT | CASSPLAGPGNQPQHF